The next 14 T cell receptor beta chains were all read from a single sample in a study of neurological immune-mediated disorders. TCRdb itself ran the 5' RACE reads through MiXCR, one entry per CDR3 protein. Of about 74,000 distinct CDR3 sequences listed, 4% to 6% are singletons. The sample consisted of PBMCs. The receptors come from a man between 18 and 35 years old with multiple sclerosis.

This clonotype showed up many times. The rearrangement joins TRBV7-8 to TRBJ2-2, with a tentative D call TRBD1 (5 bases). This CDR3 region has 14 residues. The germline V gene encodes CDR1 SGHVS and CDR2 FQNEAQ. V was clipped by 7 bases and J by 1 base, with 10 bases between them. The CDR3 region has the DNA TGTGCCAGCATAGGGGTTCGGAACACCGGGGAGCTGTTTTTT. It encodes CASIGVRNTGELFF.

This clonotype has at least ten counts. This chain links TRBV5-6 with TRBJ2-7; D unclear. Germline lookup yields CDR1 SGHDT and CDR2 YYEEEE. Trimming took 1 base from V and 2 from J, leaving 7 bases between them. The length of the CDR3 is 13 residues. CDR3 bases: TGTGCCAGCAGCTTGACAGCCGCCTACGAGCAGTACTTC. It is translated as CASSLTAAYEQYF.

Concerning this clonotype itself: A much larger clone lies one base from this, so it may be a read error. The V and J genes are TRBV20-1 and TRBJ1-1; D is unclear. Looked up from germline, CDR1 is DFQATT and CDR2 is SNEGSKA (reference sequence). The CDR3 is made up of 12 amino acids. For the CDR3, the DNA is TGCAGTGCTCGCCGGAGTCTCCCTGAAGCTTCCTTT. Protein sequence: CSARRSLPEASF.

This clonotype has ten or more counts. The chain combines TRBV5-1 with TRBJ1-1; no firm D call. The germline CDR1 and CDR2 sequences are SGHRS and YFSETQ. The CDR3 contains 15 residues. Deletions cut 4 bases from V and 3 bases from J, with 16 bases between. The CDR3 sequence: CASSELSPKDTEAFF. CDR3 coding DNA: TGCGCCAGCAGCGAGTTAAGTCCTAAGGACACTGAAGCTTTCTTT.

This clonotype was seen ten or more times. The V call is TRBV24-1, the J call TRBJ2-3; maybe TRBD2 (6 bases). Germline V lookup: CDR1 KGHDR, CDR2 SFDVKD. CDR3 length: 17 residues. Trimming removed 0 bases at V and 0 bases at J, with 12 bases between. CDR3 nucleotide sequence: TGTGCCACCAGTGATTTGTCGGCCGGGACTAGCACAGATACGCAGTATTTT. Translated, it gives CATSDLSAGTSTDTQYF.

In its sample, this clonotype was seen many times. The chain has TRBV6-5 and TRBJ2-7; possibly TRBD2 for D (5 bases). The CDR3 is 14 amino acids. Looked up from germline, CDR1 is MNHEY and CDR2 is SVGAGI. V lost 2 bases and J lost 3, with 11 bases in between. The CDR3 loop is CASSYRGSLYEQYF. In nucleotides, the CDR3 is TGTGCCAGCAGTTACAGAGGGAGCCTCTACGAGCAGTACTTC.

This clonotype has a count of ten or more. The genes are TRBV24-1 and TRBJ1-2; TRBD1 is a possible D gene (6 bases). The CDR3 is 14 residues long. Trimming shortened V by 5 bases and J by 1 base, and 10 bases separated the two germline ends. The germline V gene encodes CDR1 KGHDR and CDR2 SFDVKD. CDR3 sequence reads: CATSGPDSNYGYTF. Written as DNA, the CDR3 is TGTGCCACCAGTGGCCCGGACAGTAACTATGGCTACACCTTC.

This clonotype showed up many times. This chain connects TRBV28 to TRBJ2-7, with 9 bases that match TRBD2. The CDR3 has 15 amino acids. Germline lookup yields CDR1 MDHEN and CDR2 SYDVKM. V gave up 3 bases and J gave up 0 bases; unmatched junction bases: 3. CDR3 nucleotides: TGTGCCAGCAGTTTTCTAGCGGGAAACTCCTACGAGCAGTACTTC. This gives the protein CASSFLAGNSYEQYF. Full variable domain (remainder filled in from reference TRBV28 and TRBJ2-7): DVKVTQSSRYLVKRTGEKVFLECVQDMDHENMFWYRQDPGLGLRLIYFSYDVKMKEKGDIPEGYSVSREKKERFSLILESASTNQTSMYLCASSFLAGNSYEQYFGPGTRLTVT.

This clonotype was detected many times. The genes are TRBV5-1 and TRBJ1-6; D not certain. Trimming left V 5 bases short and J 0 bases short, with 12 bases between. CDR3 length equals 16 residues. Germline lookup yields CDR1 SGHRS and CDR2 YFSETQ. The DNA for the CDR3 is TGCGCCAGCAGTGAGGCTGGAAGCTCCTATAATTCACCCCTCCACTTT. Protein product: CASSEAGSSYNSPLHF.

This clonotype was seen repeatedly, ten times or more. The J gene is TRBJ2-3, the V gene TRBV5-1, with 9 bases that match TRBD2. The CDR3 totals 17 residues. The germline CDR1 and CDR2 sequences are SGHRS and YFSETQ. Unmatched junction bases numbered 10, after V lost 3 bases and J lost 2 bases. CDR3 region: CASSSLPPSGATDTQYF. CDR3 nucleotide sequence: TGCGCCAGCAGCTCCCTACCCCCTAGCGGGGCCACAGATACGCAGTATTTT.

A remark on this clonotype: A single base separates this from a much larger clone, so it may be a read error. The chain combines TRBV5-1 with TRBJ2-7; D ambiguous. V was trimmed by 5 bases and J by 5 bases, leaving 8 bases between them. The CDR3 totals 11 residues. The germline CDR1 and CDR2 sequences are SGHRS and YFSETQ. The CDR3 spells CASRLTNEQYF. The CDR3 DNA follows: TGCGCCAGCAGATTGACGAACGAGCAGTACTTC.

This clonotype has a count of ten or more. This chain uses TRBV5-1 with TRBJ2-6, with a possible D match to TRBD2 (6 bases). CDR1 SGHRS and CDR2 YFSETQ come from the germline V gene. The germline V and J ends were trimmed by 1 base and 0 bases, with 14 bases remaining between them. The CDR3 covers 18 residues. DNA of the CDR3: TGCGCCAGCAGCTTGAGGGTCGACGGGAGCTCTGGGGCCAACGTCCTGACTTTC. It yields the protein CASSLRVDGSSGANVLTF.

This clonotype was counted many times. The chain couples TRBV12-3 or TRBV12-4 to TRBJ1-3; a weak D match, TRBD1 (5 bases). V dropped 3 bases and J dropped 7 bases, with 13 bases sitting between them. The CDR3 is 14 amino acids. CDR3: CASSFGGLGNTIYF. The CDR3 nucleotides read TGTGCCAGCAGTTTTGGGGGATTAGGGAACACCATATATTTT.

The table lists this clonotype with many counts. CDR3 sequence (DNA): TGTGCCATCAGTGAGTCGAAACTAGCGTACACCTACGAGCAGTACTTC. Its protein is CAISESKLAYTYEQYF. The rearrangement joins TRBV10-3 to TRBJ2-7, with TRBD2 identical over 7 bases. The CDR3 runs to 16 residues. The V and J ends lost 0 bases and 2 bases, in that order; junction bases with no gene match: 7. Per the germline V gene, CDR1 is ENHRY and CDR2 is SYGVKD.